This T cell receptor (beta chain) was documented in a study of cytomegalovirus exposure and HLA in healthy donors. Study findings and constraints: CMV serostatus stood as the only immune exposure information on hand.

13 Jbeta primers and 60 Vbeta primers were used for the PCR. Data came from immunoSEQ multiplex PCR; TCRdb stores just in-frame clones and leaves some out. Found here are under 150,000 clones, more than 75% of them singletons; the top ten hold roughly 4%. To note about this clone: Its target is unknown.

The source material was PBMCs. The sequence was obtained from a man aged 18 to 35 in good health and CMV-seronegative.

The CDR3 nucleotides read TGTGCCAGCAGCTTCAGGAATGAAGCTTTCTTT. Translating it yields CASSFRNEAFF. V and J are TRBV7-9 and TRBJ1-1, with no clear D. V lost 3 bases, J lost 7 bases, and 6 bases lay in between. Germline loops: CDR1 SEHNR, CDR2 FQNEAQ (reference sequence). The CDR3 sequence is 11 residues long. Variable domain in full (rest from reference TRBV7-9 and TRBJ1-1): DTGVSQNPRHKITKRGQNVTFRCDPISEHNRLYWYRQTLGQGPEFLTYFQNEAQLEKSRLLSDRFSAERPKGSFSTLEIQRTEQGDSAMYLCASSFRNEAFFGQGTRLTVV.